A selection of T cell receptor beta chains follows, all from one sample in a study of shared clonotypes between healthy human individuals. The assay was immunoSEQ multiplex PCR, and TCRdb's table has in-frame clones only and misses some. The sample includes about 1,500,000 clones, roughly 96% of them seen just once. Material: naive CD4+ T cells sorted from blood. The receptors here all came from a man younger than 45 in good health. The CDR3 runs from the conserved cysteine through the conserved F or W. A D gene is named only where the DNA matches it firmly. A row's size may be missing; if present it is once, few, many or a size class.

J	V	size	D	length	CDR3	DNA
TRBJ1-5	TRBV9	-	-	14	CASSVRGDNQPQHF	TGTGCCAGCAGCGTAAGGGGAGACAATCAGCCCCAGCATTTT
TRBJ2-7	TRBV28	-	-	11	CASMGRYEQYF	TGTGCCAGCATGGGGCGTTACGAGCAGTACTTC
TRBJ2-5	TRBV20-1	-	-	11	CSAKSQETQYF	TGCAGTGCTAAAAGCCAAGAGACCCAGTACTTC
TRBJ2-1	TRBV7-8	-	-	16	CASSRPSRNSYNEQFF	TGTGCCAGCAGCCGACCATCGAGGAACTCCTACAATGAGCAGTTCTTC
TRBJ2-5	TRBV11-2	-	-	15	CASSVNRGGRETQYF	TGTGCCAGCAGCGTAAACAGGGGGGGGCGAGAGACCCAGTACTTC
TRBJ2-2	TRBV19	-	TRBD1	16	CASSSPTGTNTGELFF	TGTGCCAGTAGTTCCCCGACAGGGACAAACACCGGGGAGCTGTTTTTT
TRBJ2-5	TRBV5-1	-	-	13	CASSSTPEETQYF	TGCGCCAGCAGCTCGACACCTGAAGAGACCCAGTACTTC
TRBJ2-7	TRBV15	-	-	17	CATSRGMTSSNSYEQYF	TGTGCCACCAGCAGAGGTATGACATCCTCTAACTCCTACGAGCAGTACTTC
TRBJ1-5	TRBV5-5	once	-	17	CASSWDPTRGLKKPQHF	TGTGCCAGCAGCTGGGACCCGACGAGGGGGTTAAAGAAGCCCCAGCATTTT
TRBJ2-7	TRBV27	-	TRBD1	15	CASSKVGTGDYEQYF	TGTGCCAGCAGCAAGGTAGGGACAGGGGACTACGAGCAGTACTTC
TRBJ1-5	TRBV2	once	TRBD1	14	CASTSAGGGQPQHF	TGTGCCAGCACGTCAGCAGGGGGTGGTCAGCCCCAGCATTTT
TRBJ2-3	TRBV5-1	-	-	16	CASSLGQRVSSDTQYF	TGCGCCAGCAGCTTGGGCCAGCGGGTATCATCAGATACGCAGTATTTT
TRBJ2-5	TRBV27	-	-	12	CASSFRGETQYF	TGTGCCAGCAGTTTTCGAGGAGAGACCCAGTACTTC
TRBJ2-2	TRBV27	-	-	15	CASSLRVLNTGELFF	TGTGCCAGCAGTTTACGGGTGCTCAACACCGGGGAGCTGTTTTTT
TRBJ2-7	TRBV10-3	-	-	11	CAISESRGQYF	TGTGCCATCAGTGAGTCAAGGGGGCAGTACTTC
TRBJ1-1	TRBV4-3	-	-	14	CASSQDRVREEAFF	TGCGCCAGCAGCCAAGACAGGGTGCGAGAGGAAGCTTTCTTT
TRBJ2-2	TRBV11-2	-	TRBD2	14	CASSSPTSSGELFF	TGTGCCAGCAGCTCTCCGACTAGCTCCGGGGAGCTGTTTTTT
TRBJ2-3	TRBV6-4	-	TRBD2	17	CASSEARTSGSTDTQYF	TGTGCCAGCAGCGAGGCCAGGACTAGCGGGAGCACAGATACGCAGTATTTT
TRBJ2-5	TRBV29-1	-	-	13	CSVWLHNEETQYF	TGCAGCGTCTGGCTACATAACGAAGAGACCCAGTACTTC
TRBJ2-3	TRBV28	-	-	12	CASSLVTDTQYF	TGTGCCAGCAGTTTAGTTACAGATACGCAGTATTTT
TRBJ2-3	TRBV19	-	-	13	CASRRTDTDTQYF	TGTGCCAGTAGAAGGACAGACACAGATACGCAGTATTTT
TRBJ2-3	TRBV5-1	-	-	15	CASSLLGKSTDTQYF	TGCGCCAGCAGCTTGCTGGGAAAATCCACAGATACGCAGTATTTT
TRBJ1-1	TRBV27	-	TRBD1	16	CASSSRTGWMDTEAFF	TGTGCCAGCAGTTCCCGGACAGGGTGGATGGACACTGAAGCTTTCTTT
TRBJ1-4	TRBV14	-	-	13	CASSQLGNEKLFF	TGTGCCAGCAGCCAACTCGGTAATGAAAAACTGTTTTTT
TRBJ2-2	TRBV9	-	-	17	CASSVDPLGTNTGELFF	TGTGCCAGCAGCGTAGACCCCCTCGGGACGAACACCGGGGAGCTGTTTTTT
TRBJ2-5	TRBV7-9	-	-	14	CASSLVSGQETQYF	TGTGCCAGCAGCTTAGTGTCAGGGCAAGAGACCCAGTACTTC
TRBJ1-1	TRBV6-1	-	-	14	CASTWGSMNTEAFF	TGTGCCAGCACGTGGGGGAGCATGAACACTGAAGCTTTCTTT
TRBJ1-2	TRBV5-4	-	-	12	CASSLDRVGYTF	TGTGCCAGCAGCTTGGACAGGGTCGGCTACACCTTC
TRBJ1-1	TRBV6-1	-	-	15	CASSEAAGVATEAFF	TGTGCCAGCAGTGAAGCCGCAGGGGTGGCCACTGAAGCTTTCTTT
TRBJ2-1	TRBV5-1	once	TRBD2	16	CASSVPTSGEGNEQFF	TGCGCCAGCAGCGTTCCGACTAGCGGGGAGGGAAATGAGCAGTTCTTC
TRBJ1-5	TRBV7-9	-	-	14	CASSLADGSQPQHF	TGTGCCAGCAGCTTAGCGGATGGGAGTCAGCCCCAGCATTTT
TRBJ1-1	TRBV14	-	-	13	CASSQERGGEAFF	TGTGCCAGCAGCCAAGAAAGGGGGGGAGAAGCTTTCTTT
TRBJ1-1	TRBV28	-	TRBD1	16	CASRSGQGIRYTEAFF	TGTGCCAGCAGGTCGGGACAGGGCATAAGGTACACTGAAGCTTTCTTT
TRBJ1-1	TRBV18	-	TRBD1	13	CASSPEEGAKAFF	TGTGCCAGCTCACCAGAGGAGGGGGCGAAAGCTTTCTTT
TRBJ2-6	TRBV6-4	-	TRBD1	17	CASSFGQASSGANVLTF	TGTGCCAGCAGTTTCGGACAGGCTAGCTCTGGGGCCAACGTCCTGACTTTC
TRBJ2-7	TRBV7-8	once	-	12	CASSLAHREQYF	TGTGCCAGCAGCTTAGCCCACCGCGAGCAGTACTTC
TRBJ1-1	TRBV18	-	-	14	CASSPPSPNTEAFF	TGTGCCAGCTCACCACCCTCCCCTAACACTGAAGCTTTCTTT